This is a list of T cell receptor beta chains from one sample in a study of blood T cell repertoires in COVID-19. Assay: immunoSEQ multiplex PCR; the TCRdb copy retains only in-frame clones and omits some. The sample lists fewer than 200,000 clones, roughly 91% occurring once. Sequenced sample: peripheral blood. The origin of the receptors is a man between 45 and 60 years old who had recovered from COVID-19. Each CDR3 is given with its conserved first and last residue. D genes are given only for firm matches. Size is stated for part of the rows, as once, few or many counts, or as a class when the clone is expanded.

size: -
D: TRBD1
V: TRBV4-3
J: TRBJ1-6
DNA: TGCGCCAGCAGCCAAGACGGAGGACAGGGGAATTCACCCCTCCACTTT
CDR3: CASSQDGGQGNSPLHF

size: -
D: TRBD1
V: TRBV18
J: TRBJ2-1
DNA: TGTGCCAGCTCCCGGACAGGCGGCAATGAGCAGTTCTTC
CDR3: CASSRTGGNEQFF

size: once
D: TRBD2
V: TRBV12-3/TRBV12-4
J: TRBJ2-5
DNA: TGTGCCAGCAGTTTAAGCGGGACCGAGACCCAGTACTTC
CDR3: CASSLSGTETQYF

size: -
D: TRBD2
V: TRBV7-2
J: TRBJ2-1
DNA: TGTGCCTCAGAGGTAGCGGGCAAATACAATGAGCAGTTCTTC
CDR3: CASEVAGKYNEQFF

size: once
D: TRBD2
V: TRBV3-1/TRBV3-2
J: TRBJ2-7
DNA: TGTGCCAGCAGTCGGACTAGCGGGGGGCGGATCTCCTACGAGCAGTACTTC
CDR3: CASSRTSGGRISYEQYF

size: -
D: -
V: TRBV7-2
J: TRBJ1-5
DNA: TGTGCCAGCAGCTTAGGGGGGGGTGACAGGTATAGCAATCAGCCCCAGCATTTT
CDR3: CASSLGGGDRYSNQPQHF

size: -
D: -
V: TRBV28
J: TRBJ2-5
DNA: TGTGCCAGCAGTATACGGACGCTTAGAGGGGAGACCCAGTACTTC
CDR3: CASSIRTLRGETQYF

size: -
D: TRBD1
V: TRBV14
J: TRBJ2-5
DNA: TGTGCCAGCCGTCACAGGGGACAAGAGACCCAGTACTTC
CDR3: CASRHRGQETQYF

size: -
D: -
V: TRBV19
J: TRBJ1-2
DNA: TGTGCCAGTAGTGCGGGACCGAGGAGCGGCTACACCTTC
CDR3: CASSAGPRSGYTF

size: -
D: TRBD1
V: TRBV18
J: TRBJ1-3
DNA: TGTGCCAGCTCACCACGGGACAGTGGAAACACCATATATTTT
CDR3: CASSPRDSGNTIYF

size: -
D: TRBD1
V: TRBV30
J: TRBJ2-7
DNA: TGTGCCTGGAGTAGACAGGGGCCCTACGAGCAGTACTTC
CDR3: CAWSRQGPYEQYF

size: -
D: TRBD2
V: TRBV5-1
J: TRBJ2-2
DNA: TGCGCCAGCAGCGGACCGGGACTAGCGACCGGGGAGCTGTTTTTT
CDR3: CASSGPGLATGELFF

size: -
D: -
V: TRBV2
J: TRBJ2-7
DNA: TGTGCCAGCAGTGGGCAGATCAACGAGCAGTACTTC
CDR3: CASSGQINEQYF

size: few
D: TRBD1
V: TRBV5-1
J: TRBJ2-2
DNA: TGCGCCAGCAGGGCGAGACAGGGGGCCACCGGGGAGCTGTTTTTT
CDR3: CASRARQGATGELFF

size: -
D: TRBD2
V: TRBV10-2
J: TRBJ2-2
DNA: TGCGCCAGCAGCCCGACTAGCGGGAACACCGGGGAGCTGTTTTTT
CDR3: CASSPTSGNTGELFF

size: -
D: -
V: TRBV7-6
J: TRBJ2-3
DNA: TGTGCCAGCAGCAGGGGGGGTATCCCAGATACGCAGTATTTT
CDR3: CASSRGGIPDTQYF

size: -
D: TRBD2
V: TRBV6-5
J: TRBJ2-1
DNA: TGTGCCAGCGGCCGGACTAGCGGGGCTTACAATGAGCAGTTCTTC
CDR3: CASGRTSGAYNEQFF

size: -
D: -
V: TRBV6-5
J: TRBJ2-7
DNA: TGTGCCAGCAGTAATACAGGGAGTGGGTACTTC
CDR3: CASSNTGSGYF

size: -
D: TRBD2
V: TRBV2
J: TRBJ2-7
DNA: TGTGCCAGCAGTGGATCGGGACTAGCGGGAGGAAAATTCGACGAGCAGTACTTC
CDR3: CASSGSGLAGGKFDEQYF

size: -
D: -
V: TRBV13
J: TRBJ1-1
DNA: TGTGCCAGCAGCTCCGGACTGTTAGCGAACACTGAAGCTTTCTTT
CDR3: CASSSGLLANTEAFF

size: -
D: TRBD1
V: TRBV2
J: TRBJ2-7
DNA: TGTGCCAGCAGCGAGGACAGGCTCCAGTACTTC
CDR3: CASSEDRLQYF

size: -
D: TRBD1
V: TRBV25-1
J: TRBJ2-3
DNA: TGTGCCAGCAGTGGAACAGGGGTCGTCACAGATACGCAGTATTTT
CDR3: CASSGTGVVTDTQYF

size: -
D: -
V: TRBV7-9
J: TRBJ1-5
DNA: TGTGCCAGCAGCTCGGACCTAGGGGGACGTCAGCCCCAGCATTTT
CDR3: CASSSDLGGRQPQHF

size: -
D: TRBD1
V: TRBV7-3
J: TRBJ2-4
DNA: TGTGCCAGCAGCCGAGGGACAGGGGTTCTAGACATTCAGTACTTC
CDR3: CASSRGTGVLDIQYF

size: few
D: -
V: TRBV11-3
J: TRBJ2-1
DNA: TGTGCCAGCAGCTTAAGGCAGGGAAGAGGTGAGCAGTTCTTC
CDR3: CASSLRQGRGEQFF

size: -
D: -
V: TRBV2
J: TRBJ2-1
DNA: TGTGCCAGCAGTGGGGGGCCGGGCTCCTACAATGAGCAGTTCTTC
CDR3: CASSGGPGSYNEQFF

size: -
D: TRBD1
V: TRBV28
J: TRBJ1-2
DNA: TGTGCCAGCAGCTCCGGACAGGGGGCGCGTGGCTACACCTTC
CDR3: CASSSGQGARGYTF

size: -
D: -
V: TRBV28
J: TRBJ2-1
DNA: TGTGCCAGCAGCAGGACACCCTACAATGAGCAGTTCTTC
CDR3: CASSRTPYNEQFF

size: few
D: -
V: TRBV6-1
J: TRBJ1-1
DNA: TGTGCCAGCAGTGAACGGGGGGGCACTGAAGCTTTCTTT
CDR3: CASSERGGTEAFF

size: -
D: TRBD1
V: TRBV2
J: TRBJ2-3
DNA: TGTGCCAGCAGTGAAAGACAGGGTACTGACACGCAGTATTTT
CDR3: CASSERQGTDTQYF

size: -
D: -
V: TRBV9
J: TRBJ2-3
DNA: TGTGCCAGCAGCCCCCATTTCACAGATACGCAGTATTTT
CDR3: CASSPHFTDTQYF

size: -
D: TRBD1
V: TRBV24-1
J: TRBJ2-1
DNA: TGTGCCACCAGTGACATGACAGGGCTGGGGAATGAGCAGTTCTTC
CDR3: CATSDMTGLGNEQFF

size: -
D: TRBD1
V: TRBV19
J: TRBJ1-4
DNA: TGTGCCAGCTGGGACAGGCGGGATGAAAAACTGTTTTTT
CDR3: CASWDRRDEKLFF

size: -
D: TRBD1
V: TRBV11-2
J: TRBJ1-5
DNA: TGTGCCAGCAGTCCGGGCGCAGGGGGCGGTCAGCCCCAGCATTTT
CDR3: CASSPGAGGGQPQHF

size: -
D: -
V: TRBV27
J: TRBJ2-2
DNA: TGTGCCAGCAGTTTCGGGCAGGGATATAACACCGGGGAGCTGTTTTTT
CDR3: CASSFGQGYNTGELFF

size: -
D: TRBD1
V: TRBV18
J: TRBJ1-6
DNA: TGTGCCAGCTCACCCTTTTGGAGACAGGGACAAAATTCACCCTTCCACTTT
CDR3: CASSPFWRQGQNSPFHF

size: -
D: TRBD1
V: TRBV12-5
J: TRBJ2-7
DNA: TGTGCTACTCAGACAGGGGGCTCTCACGAGCAGTACTTC
CDR3: CATQTGGSHEQYF

size: once
D: TRBD2
V: TRBV24-1
J: TRBJ2-5
DNA: TGTGCCACCAGTGACCATAGCGGGGGACAACAAGAGACCCAGTACTTC
CDR3: CATSDHSGGQQETQYF

size: -
D: -
V: TRBV27
J: TRBJ1-2
DNA: TGTGCCAGCAGTTTATCGACGGGTTCCTATGGCTACACCTTC
CDR3: CASSLSTGSYGYTF

size: -
D: -
V: TRBV10-3
J: TRBJ1-2
DNA: TGTGCCATCAGTGGACAGACCTATGGCTACACCTTC
CDR3: CAISGQTYGYTF

size: -
D: TRBD1
V: TRBV6-1
J: TRBJ1-5
DNA: TGTGCCAGCAGTGAAGTAGAGGACAGGTATTATCTCCCCCGCCAGCCCCAGCATTTT
CDR3: CASSEVEDRYYLPRQPQHF

size: once
D: -
V: TRBV7-9
J: TRBJ1-2
DNA: TGTGCCAGCAGCCCGGGGACCGGACTACAAGGGGGCTACACCTTC
CDR3: CASSPGTGLQGGYTF

size: -
D: -
V: TRBV7-2
J: TRBJ1-6
DNA: TGTGCCAGCAGCTTATTTGACGGGAATTCACCCCTCCACTTT
CDR3: CASSLFDGNSPLHF

size: -
D: TRBD1
V: TRBV7-2
J: TRBJ1-5
DNA: TGTGCCAGCAGCTTAGACAGGGGGTCTCGAAATCAGCCCCAGCATTTT
CDR3: CASSLDRGSRNQPQHF

size: -
D: -
V: TRBV27
J: TRBJ2-7
DNA: TGTGCCAGCAGTTTCACAGGGACCTACGAGCAGTACTTC
CDR3: CASSFTGTYEQYF

size: -
D: -
V: TRBV11-2
J: TRBJ2-1
DNA: TGTGCCAGCAGCTTAGAGAACAGAAACTCCTACAATGAGCAGTTCTTC
CDR3: CASSLENRNSYNEQFF